This TCR beta chain emerged from a study of shared clonotypes between healthy human individuals. Turning to the study itself: Researchers drew samples from a couple of women and a few men aged 18 to 49.

The CDR3 has 13 residues. Germline loops: CDR1 MNHNS, CDR2 SASEGT. Between the trimmed V and J ends, which lost 9 bases and 2 bases, there was a span of 11 bases. Assay execution took place at the deep level. Among the unsorted PBMC samples, replicate PCRs used 300 ng DNA, about 30,000 T cell genomes. Data came from immunoSEQ multiplex PCR; TCRdb stores just in-frame clones and leaves some out. The sample includes some 470,000 clones, about 82% of them seen just once. Material: PBMCs. The chain couples TRBV6-1 to TRBJ2-1, with D hard to call. The receptor was isolated from a middle-aged woman in good health. Some clones in this sample may be carry-over from other donors' samples. DNA of the CDR3: TGTGCCAGTAATATAGGGACCTACAATGAGCAGTTCTTC. It translates to CASNIGTYNEQFF.